The 30 T cell receptor beta chains presented below share a single source sample, sequenced in a study of tumor-infiltrating lymphocytes in primary liver carcinoma. Joint extraction of RNA and DNA used roughly 18-34 mg of bulk tissue that was unsorted. Total RNA amounting to 500 ng was the source from which TCR beta cDNA was made with a constant-region primer. Slightly modified ARM-PCR served as the procedure for the TCR beta libraries. These libraries came from three rounds of nested multiplex PCR. The opening two PCR rounds, about 11 cycles each, paired TRBV1-TRBV30 forward primers with a C-beta reverse primer. MiXCR, applied by TCRdb to the multiplex PCR reads, yields one record per CDR3 protein. Found here are 70,000 to 85,000 distinct CDR3 sequences, about 64% of them singletons; the top ten hold roughly 13%. Sequencing was done on a sample of liver tumor tissue from sampling region 4. Subset in this sample: tumor region T4, right-lateral pole. The receptors shown here come from a woman aged 55-70 years with primary liver carcinoma and hepatitis B virus infection.

Regarding this clonotype: An end of the junction does not agree with germline; a read error may underlie this. The chain has TRBV6-2 or TRBV6-3 and TRBJ2-7, with D tentatively TRBD1 (5 bases). Germline CDR1 reads MNHEY; CDR2 reads SVGEGT. The CDR3 is made up of 14 amino acids. The CDR3 DNA reads TGTGCCAGCAGTAGCCCGGACAAGTACTACGGGCAGTACTTC. Translated, it gives CASSSPDKYYGQYF.

This clonotype was detected a few times. The chain couples TRBV28 to TRBJ2-7, with a tentative D call TRBD2 (6 bases). The CDR3 covers 14 residues. In germline, CDR1 is MDHEN, CDR2 SYDVKM. The V end was cut by 9 bases, the J end by 6 bases, with 21 bases between. CDR3 nucleotides: TGTGCCAGTAGGGAACCGGCTAGCGTCGGCGAGCAGTACTTC. Protein: CASREPASVGEQYF.

Concerning this clonotype itself: A much more abundant neighbour one base away suggests this may be a read error. This rearrangement joins TRBV2 to TRBJ1-5; possible D gene TRBD1, 6 bases. The CDR3 contains 14 residues. V was shortened by 7 bases and J by 1 base, with 11 bases between the two germline ends. The germline CDR1 and CDR2 sequences are SNHLY and FYNNEI. The CDR3 coding sequence is TGTGCCAGCATTGGGGGCTCGAGCAATCAGCCCCAGCATTTT. As protein: CASIGGSSNQPQHF.

The J gene is TRBJ2-1, the V gene TRBV12-3 or TRBV12-4; D call uncertain. This CDR3 is 13 amino acids long. V was shortened by 9 bases and J by 9 bases, with 18 bases between the two germline ends. CDR3 residues: CASTSPLRSEQFF. CDR3 in DNA: TGTGCCAGTACCTCCCCTCTTCGCAGTGAGCAGTTCTTC.

The sample holds one count of this clonotype. The CDR3 DNA reads as TGTGACAGTAGCCCTCCCGGGGGTTCCTACGAGCAGTACTTC. This codes for CDSSPPGGSYEQYF. V and J are TRBV11-2 and TRBJ2-7; TRBD2 is a possible D gene (6 bases). In germline, CDR1 is SGHAT, CDR2 FQNNGV. This CDR3 contains 14 residues.

This clonotype rates as medium-sized (0.01 to 0.1%). CDR3 loop: CASSPPGGRGNYEQYF. The CDR3 bases are TGTGCCAGCAGCCCCCCAGGCGGGAGGGGGAACTACGAGCAGTACTTC. V gene TRBV5-4 combines with J gene TRBJ2-7; 9 bases align to TRBD2. V shed 4 bases and J 3 bases; nucleotides not matched to a gene: 11. The CDR3 sequence is 16 residues long. Germline loops: CDR1 SGHNT, CDR2 YYREEE (reference sequence).

For this clonotype: A read error may account for a junction end that differs from germline. V usage is TRBV5-5 and J usage is TRBJ2-1, with 8 nucleotides matching TRBD2. In germline, CDR1 is SGHKS, CDR2 YYEKEE (reference sequence). This CDR3 has 15 residues. This chain's CDR3 is CASRCGRTSWDEQSF. CDR3 nucleotides: TGTGCCAGCAGGTGCGGGAGGACCTCGTGGGACGAGCAGTCCTTC.

With respect to this clonotype: Relative to the germline gene, one junction end is altered; a read error may explain this. This sequence joins TRBV29-1 and TRBJ2-3, with D possibly being TRBD2 (6 bases). The CDR3 is 13 amino acids. Looked up from germline, CDR1 is SQVTM and CDR2 is ANQGSEA. The CDR3 region is CSVSQAGTDMQYF. CDR3 bases: TGCAGCGTGTCCCAAGCGGGCACAGATATGCAGTATTTT.

Concerning this clonotype: One end of the junction fails to match germline, which may point to a read error. The chain joins TRBV11-1 to TRBJ2-1, with D perhaps TRBD1 or TRBD2 (5 bases each). Per the germline V gene, CDR1 is SGHAT and CDR2 is FQDESV (reference sequence). The CDR3 has 15 residues. CDR3 nucleotides: TGTGCCAGCAGCTTATGGGGGATGACCTACAATGACCAGTTCTTC. Encoded protein: CASSLWGMTYNDQFF. The complete variable domain, with remaining parts taken from reference TRBV11-1 and TRBJ2-1, reads EAEVAQSPRYKITEKSQAVAFWCDPISGHATLYWYRQILGQGPELLVQFQDESVVDDSQLPKDRFSAERLKGVDSTLKIQPAELGDSAMYLCASSLWGMTYNDQFFGPGTRLTVL.

On this clonotype itself: Compared with germline, one end of the junction differs, possibly owing to a read error. The chain's CDR3 is CASGLLPIGGTGGTGELFF. DNA of the CDR3: TGTGCTAGCGGTTTACTACCCATTGGAGGGACAGGGGGCACCGGGGAGCTGTTTTTT. The chain carries TRBV12-5 and TRBJ2-2, with 11 bases lining up with TRBD1. This CDR3 has 19 residues. CDR1 and CDR2 (germline): LGHNT, FRNRAP.

Note on this clonotype: Lacking the conserved final phenylalanine or tryptophan, this CDR3 likely reflects a read error. The V call is TRBV12-3 or TRBV12-4, the J call TRBJ2-5; tentatively, D is TRBD2 (5 bases). Trimming shortened V by 7 bases and J by 1 base, and 10 bases separated the two germline ends. The CDR3 is made up of 13 amino acids. For the CDR3, the DNA is TGTGCCAGCACCCTACGGGGCCAAGAGACCCAGTACGTC. Translated: CASTLRGQETQYV.

On this clonotype itself: Compared with germline, one end of the junction differs, possibly owing to a read error. The J gene is TRBJ2-7, the V gene TRBV6-1, with 8 bases lining up with TRBD2. Germline CDR1 reads MNHNS; CDR2 reads SASEGT. The CDR3 contains 14 residues. The CDR3 DNA reads TGTGTCAGCAGTGGGGGACTAGATACTTACGAGCAGTACTTC. Its translation: CVSSGGLDTYEQYF.

This clonotype qualifies as medium-sized. This chain connects TRBV11-2 to TRBJ2-7; TRBD2 matches 10 bases. The trim removed 5 bases at V and 8 bases at J, leaving 6 bases unmatched. Germline loops: CDR1 SGHAT, CDR2 FQNNGV. This CDR3 contains 13 residues. CDR3 sequence: CASSSLAGVQQYF. In nucleotides, the CDR3 is TGTGCCAGCAGCAGCCTAGCGGGAGTACAGCAGTACTTC.

As DNA, the CDR3 is TGTGCCTCCCGTGGCGGGAGGAGAGATTACCAAGAGACCCAGTACTTC. Residues: CASRGGRRDYQETQYF. This chain joins TRBV6-6 and TRBJ2-5; 8 positions match TRBD2. Germline trimming cut 11 bases from V and 0 bases from J; bases unmatched to any gene: 14. Looked up from germline, CDR1 is MNHNY and CDR2 is SVGAGI (reference sequence). CDR3 length: 16 amino acids.

The chain has TRBV12-3 or TRBV12-4 and TRBJ1-1, with D maybe TRBD1 (5 bases). Trimming took 6 bases from V and 10 from J, leaving 18 bases between them. The CDR3 has 13 residues. The CDR3 loop reads CASRGPGDTRAFF. DNA of the CDR3: TGTGCCAGCAGGGGACCCGGTGACACTAGAGCTTTCTTT.

V gene TRBV29-1 combines with J gene TRBJ2-7; D might be TRBD2 (5 bases). CDR3 length: 14 residues. Trimming shortened V by 4 bases and J by 2 bases, and 15 bases separated the two germline ends. Germline V CDR1 and CDR2: SQVTM, ANQGSEA. The CDR3 nucleotides read TGCAGCGTTGCCGGGAATATCGACCCCTACGAGCAGTACTTC. It yields the protein CSVAGNIDPYEQYF.

A note on this clonotype: A much larger clone lies a single base off, so this may be a read error. CDR3 region: CVSSRGEKSTDTQYF. The CDR3 nucleotides read TGCGTCAGCAGTCGCGGGGAGAAGAGCACAGATACGCAGTATTTT. The rearrangement links TRBV5-1 to TRBJ2-3; TRBD2 might be the D (6 bases). The CDR3 runs to 15 residues. CDR1 is SGHRS and CDR2 is YFSETQ in the germline V gene.

Notes on this clonotype: One end of the junction varies from germline; a read error may be responsible. The CDR3 loop is CANSLERAREAFF. The CDR3 DNA reads as TGTGCCAACAGCCTAGAGAGGGCCAGAGAAGCTTTCTTT. The chain is built from TRBV11-2 and TRBJ1-1, with D unresolved. Germline CDR1 reads SGHAT; CDR2 reads FQNNGV. The CDR3 runs 13 residues.

The sample holds one count of this clonotype. The rearrangement links TRBV11-2 to TRBJ1-6; maybe TRBD1 (6 bases). Deletions cut 5 bases from V and 10 bases from J, with 24 bases between. The germline V gene encodes CDR1 SGHAT and CDR2 FQNNGV. CDR3 size: 17 residues. The CDR3 region is CASSLGKETGRNSPLHF. As DNA, the CDR3 is TGTGCCAGCAGCCTAGGCAAGGAAACAGGGCGCAACTCACCCCTCCACTTT.

The chain links TRBV20-1 to TRBJ2-1; D not certain. There are 14 residues in the CDR3. The V gene's germline CDR1 is DFQATT and CDR2 SNEGSKA (reference sequence). Deletions cut 1 base from V and 0 bases from J, with 7 bases between. CDR3 region: CSARGLSSYNEQFF. CDR3 nucleotides: TGCAGTGCTAGAGGGTTAAGCTCCTACAATGAGCAGTTCTTC.

A word on this clonotype: This may arise from a read error, as a much more abundant clone is one base away. CDR3 residues: CAWRVNSYKQYF. The DNA of the CDR3 is TGTGCCTGGAGAGTGAACTCCTACAAGCAGTACTTC. This chain links TRBV30 with TRBJ2-7, with D unclear. The CDR3 covers 12 residues. CDR1 is GTSNPN, CDR2 SVGIG, per germline (reference sequence). Drawing the rest from reference TRBV30 and TRBJ2-7, the complete variable domain is SQTIHQWPATLVQPVGSPLSLECTVEGTSNPNLYWYRQAAGRGLQLLFYSVGIGQISSEVPQNLSASRPQDRQFILSSKKLLLSDSGFYLCAWRVNSYKQYFGPGTRLTVT.

As regards this clonotype: The CDR3 does not end in the conserved phenylalanine or tryptophan, so this is likely a read error. The DNA for the CDR3 is TGTGCCAGCAGCCCGTACAGATTCTATGGCTACACCTTA. It translates to CASSPYRFYGYTL. The genes are TRBV11-2 and TRBJ1-2; D unclear. Germline CDR1 is SGHAT and CDR2 is FQNNGV. Trimming removed 5 bases from V and 4 bases from J, with 11 bases in between. The CDR3 contains 13 residues.

As concerns this clonotype: The junction shows a germline mismatch at one end, possibly a read error. The V call is TRBV6-5, the J call TRBJ2-1; no clear D gene. Germline CDR1 and CDR2: MNHEY and SVGAGI. There are 13 residues in the CDR3. This CDR3 reads CASSHSSYNEQFF. The CDR3 DNA reads as TGTGCCAGCAGTCACTCGTCATACAATGAGCAGTTCTTC.

This clonotype was counted many times. The CDR3 DNA reads TGCGCCAGCGGGGACACGAACACTGAAGCTTTCTTT. It yields the protein CASGDTNTEAFF. The V gene is TRBV5-1, the J gene TRBJ1-1; TRBD1 is a possible D gene (6 bases). Germline values: CDR1 SGHRS, CDR2 YFSETQ. Trimming removed 7 bases from V and 1 base from J, with 8 bases in between. This CDR3 spans 12 amino acids.

A note on this clonotype: Relative to the germline gene, one junction end is altered; a read error may explain this. The chain joins TRBV14 to TRBJ2-1, with D unresolved. This CDR3 is built from 17 residues. Germline assignment: CDR1 SGHDN and CDR2 FVKESK. This chain's CDR3 is CVSSQEWSSPPYNEQFF. CDR3 DNA sequence: TGTGTCAGCAGCCAAGAATGGAGCTCCCCACCGTACAATGAGCAGTTCTTC.

Notes on this clonotype: A much larger clone sits a single nucleotide away, making a read error possible. The V call is TRBV5-1, the J call TRBJ1-5, with a tentative D call TRBD1 (5 bases). Germline-derived CDR1 and CDR2 are SGHRS and YFSETQ. The CDR3 extends over 14 amino acids. The CDR3 sequence: CSSSLQGLNQPQHF. In nucleotides, the CDR3 is TGCTCCAGCAGCTTGCAGGGTCTCAATCAGCCCCAGCATTTT.

This clonotype has a single count. Since no conserved phenylalanine or tryptophan closes the CDR3, a read error is the likely cause. No DNA is shown, since the ends of the CDR3 on it are uncertain; the CDR3 is the one TCRdb lists. The V call is TRBV29-1, the J call TRBJ2-5; the table gives TRBD1 as D, unverified against the DNA. The CDR3 is 15 amino acids long, termini counted. Germline V gene lookup returns CDR1 SQVTM and CDR2 ANQGSEA. The CDR3 spells CSVGSGTGGLETQYY.

Notes on this clonotype: The junction and the germline gene differ at one end; a read error may be behind it. The chain combines TRBV29-1 with TRBJ2-7, with 8 bases matching TRBD2. The CDR3 contains 15 residues. Germline CDR1 is SQVTM and CDR2 is ANQGSEA. CDR3 amino acids: CSVRALAVNSYEQYF. DNA of the CDR3: TGCAGCGTCCGGGCACTAGCGGTAAACTCCTATGAGCAGTATTTC.

As regards this clonotype: The junction and the germline gene differ at one end; a read error may be behind it. V is TRBV11-2 and J is TRBJ2-3, with no clear D. CDR3 length equals 15 residues. Germline-derived CDR1 and CDR2 are SGHAT and FQNNGV. CDR3 amino acids: CASSTRPSPIDTQYF. CDR3 nucleotide sequence: TGTGCTAGCAGCACTCGTCCATCCCCCATAGATACGCAGTATTTT.

Remarks on this clonotype: Germline is not matched at one junction end, which may reflect a read error. J is TRBJ2-5 and V is TRBV29-1, with D uncertain. CDR3 length: 11 residues. Germline lookup yields CDR1 SQVTM and CDR2 ANQGSEA. The CDR3 nucleotides are TGCAGCATTTACGGGCTTGAGACCCAATATTTC. As protein: CSIYGLETQYF.